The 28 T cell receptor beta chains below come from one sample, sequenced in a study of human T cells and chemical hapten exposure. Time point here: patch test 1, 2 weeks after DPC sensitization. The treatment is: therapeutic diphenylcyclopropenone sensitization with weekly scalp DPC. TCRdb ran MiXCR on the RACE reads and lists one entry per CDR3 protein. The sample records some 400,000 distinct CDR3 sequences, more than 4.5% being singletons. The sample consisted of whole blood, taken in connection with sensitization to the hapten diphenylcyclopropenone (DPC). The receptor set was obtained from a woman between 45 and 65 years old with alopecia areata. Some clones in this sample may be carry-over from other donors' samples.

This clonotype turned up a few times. CDR3 coding DNA: TGCGCCAGCAGCTTGGGTGCGGTAGGGTGGACTGAAGCTTTCTTT. This translates into CASSLGAVGWTEAFF. The chain is built from TRBV5-1 and TRBJ1-1; no clear D gene. This CDR3 is 15 amino acids long. V lost 0 bases and J lost 5, with 14 bases in between. CDR1 and CDR2 from the germline V gene are SGHRS and YFSETQ.

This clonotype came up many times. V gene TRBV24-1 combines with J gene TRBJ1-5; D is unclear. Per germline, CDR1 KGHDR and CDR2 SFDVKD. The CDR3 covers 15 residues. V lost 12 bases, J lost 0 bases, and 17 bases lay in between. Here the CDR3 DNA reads TGTGCCTCCCTTTGGGGTCGTTATAGCAATCAGCCCCAGCATTTT. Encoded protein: CASLWGRYSNQPQHF.

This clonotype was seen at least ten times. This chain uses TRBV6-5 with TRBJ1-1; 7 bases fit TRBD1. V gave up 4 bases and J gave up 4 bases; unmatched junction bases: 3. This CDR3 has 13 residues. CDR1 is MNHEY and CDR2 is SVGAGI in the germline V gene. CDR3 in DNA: TGTGCCAGCAGTTTACAGGGGCCCACTGAAGCTTTCTTT. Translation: CASSLQGPTEAFF.

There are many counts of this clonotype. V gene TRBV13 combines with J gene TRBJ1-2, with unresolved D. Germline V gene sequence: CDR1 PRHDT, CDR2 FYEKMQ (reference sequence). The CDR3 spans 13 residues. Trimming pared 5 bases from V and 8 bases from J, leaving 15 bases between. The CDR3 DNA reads TGTGCCAGCAGCCTTCTAGGACTATTAGGCTACACCTTC. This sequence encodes CASSLLGLLGYTF.

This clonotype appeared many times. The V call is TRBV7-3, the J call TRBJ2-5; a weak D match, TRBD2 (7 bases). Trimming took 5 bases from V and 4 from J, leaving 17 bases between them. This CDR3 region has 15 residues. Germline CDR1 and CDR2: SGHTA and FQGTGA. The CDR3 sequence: CASSRGAGALETQYF. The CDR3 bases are TGTGCCAGCAGCAGAGGCGCGGGGGCTCTAGAGACCCAGTACTTC.

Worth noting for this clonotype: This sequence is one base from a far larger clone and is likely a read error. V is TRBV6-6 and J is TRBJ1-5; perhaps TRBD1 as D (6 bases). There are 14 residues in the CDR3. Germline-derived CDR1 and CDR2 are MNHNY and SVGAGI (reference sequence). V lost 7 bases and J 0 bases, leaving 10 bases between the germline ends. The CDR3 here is CASTPTGSNQPQHF. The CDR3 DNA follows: TGTGCCAGCACCCCGACAGGTAGCAATCAGCCCCAGCATTTT.

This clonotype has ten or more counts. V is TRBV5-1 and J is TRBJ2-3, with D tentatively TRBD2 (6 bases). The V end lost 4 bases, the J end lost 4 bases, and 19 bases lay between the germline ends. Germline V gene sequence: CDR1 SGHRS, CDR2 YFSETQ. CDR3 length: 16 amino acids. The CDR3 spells CASSRGLRYDSDTQYF. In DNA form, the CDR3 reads TGCGCCAGCAGCAGGGGACTCCGGTATGATTCAGATACGCAGTATTTT.

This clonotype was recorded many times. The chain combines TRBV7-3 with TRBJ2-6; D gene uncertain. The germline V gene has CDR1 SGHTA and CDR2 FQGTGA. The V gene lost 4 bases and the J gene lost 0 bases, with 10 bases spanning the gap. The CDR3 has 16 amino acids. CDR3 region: CASSYGSSSGANVLTF. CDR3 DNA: TGTGCCAGCAGCTACGGCAGTAGCTCTGGGGCCAACGTCCTGACTTTC.

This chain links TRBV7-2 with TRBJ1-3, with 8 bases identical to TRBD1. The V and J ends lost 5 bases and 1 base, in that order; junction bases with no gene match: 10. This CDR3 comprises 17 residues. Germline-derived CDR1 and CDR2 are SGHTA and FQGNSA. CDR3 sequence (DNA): TGTGCCAGCAGCCCCTACTCAGGGGGCAGTTCTGGAAACACCATATATTTT. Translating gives CASSPYSGGSSGNTIYF.

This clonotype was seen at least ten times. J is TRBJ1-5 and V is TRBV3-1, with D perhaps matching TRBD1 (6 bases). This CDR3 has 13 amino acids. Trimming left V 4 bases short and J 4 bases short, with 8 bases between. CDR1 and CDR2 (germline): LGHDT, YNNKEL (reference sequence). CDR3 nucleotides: TGTGCCAGCAGCCGCCAGGGGAATCAGCCCCAGCATTTT. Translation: CASSRQGNQPQHF.

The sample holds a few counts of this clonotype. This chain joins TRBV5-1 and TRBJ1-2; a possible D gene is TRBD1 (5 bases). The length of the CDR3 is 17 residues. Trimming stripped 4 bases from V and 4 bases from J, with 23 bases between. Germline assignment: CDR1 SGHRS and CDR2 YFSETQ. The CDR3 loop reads CASSLTGDYDSLYGYTF. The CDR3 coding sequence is TGCGCCAGCAGCCTCACAGGAGACTACGACTCTCTCTATGGCTACACCTTC.

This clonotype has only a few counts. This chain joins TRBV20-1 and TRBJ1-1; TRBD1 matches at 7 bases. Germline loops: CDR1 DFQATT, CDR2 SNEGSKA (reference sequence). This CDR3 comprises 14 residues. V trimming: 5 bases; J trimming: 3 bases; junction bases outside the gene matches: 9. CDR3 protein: CSAPIFQGDTEAFF. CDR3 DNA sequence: TGCAGTGCTCCTATCTTTCAGGGGGACACTGAAGCTTTCTTT.

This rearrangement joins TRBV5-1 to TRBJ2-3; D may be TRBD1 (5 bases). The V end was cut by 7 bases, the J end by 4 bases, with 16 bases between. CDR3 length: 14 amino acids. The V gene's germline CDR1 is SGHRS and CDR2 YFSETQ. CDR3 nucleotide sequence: TGCGCCAGCTTGACAGTATCTGGGGCAGATACGCAGTATTTT. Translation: CASLTVSGADTQYF.

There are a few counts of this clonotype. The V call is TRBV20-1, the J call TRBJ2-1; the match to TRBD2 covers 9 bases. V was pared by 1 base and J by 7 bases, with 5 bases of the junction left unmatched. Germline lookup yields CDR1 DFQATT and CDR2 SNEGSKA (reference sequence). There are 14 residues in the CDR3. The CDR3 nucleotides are TGCAGTGCTAGAGCCGGCGGGAGGGGGAATGAGCAGTTCTTC. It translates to CSARAGGRGNEQFF.

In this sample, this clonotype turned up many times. In DNA, the CDR3 is TGCAGCGTTGATTGGGCAGGGGGTCGCGGCTACACCTTC. Encoded protein: CSVDWAGGRGYTF. The gene calls are TRBV29-1 and TRBJ1-2, with 7 bases identical to TRBD1. V trimming: 3 bases; J trimming: 8 bases; junction bases outside the gene matches: 9. The length of the CDR3 is 13 residues. CDR1 and CDR2 from the germline V gene are SQVTM and ANQGSEA.

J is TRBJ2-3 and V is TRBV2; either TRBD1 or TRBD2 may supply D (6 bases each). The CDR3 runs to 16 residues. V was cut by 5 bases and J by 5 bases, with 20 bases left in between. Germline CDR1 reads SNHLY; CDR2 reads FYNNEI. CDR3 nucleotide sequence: TGTGCCAGCAGTTACCCGCGGGACAAAGGGGGAGATACGCAGTATTTT. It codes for CASSYPRDKGGDTQYF. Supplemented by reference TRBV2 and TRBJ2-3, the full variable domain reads EPEVTQTPSHQVTQMGQEVILRCVPISNHLYFYWYRQILGQKVEFLVSFYNNEISEKSEIFDDQFSVERPDGSNFTLKIRSTKLEDSAMYFCASSYPRDKGGDTQYFGPGTRLTVL.

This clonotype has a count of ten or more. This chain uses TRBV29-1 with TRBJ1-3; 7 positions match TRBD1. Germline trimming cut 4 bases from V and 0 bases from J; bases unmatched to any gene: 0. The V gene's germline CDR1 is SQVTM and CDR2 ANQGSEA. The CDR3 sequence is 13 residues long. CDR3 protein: CSVGDSSGNTIYF. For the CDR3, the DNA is TGCAGCGTTGGGGACAGCTCTGGAAACACCATATATTTT.

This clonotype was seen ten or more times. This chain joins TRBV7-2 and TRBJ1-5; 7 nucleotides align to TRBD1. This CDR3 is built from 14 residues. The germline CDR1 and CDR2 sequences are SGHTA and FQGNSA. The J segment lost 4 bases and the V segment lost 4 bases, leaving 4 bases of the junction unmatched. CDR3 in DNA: TGTGCCAGCAGCTCAACAGGGGTTAATCAGCCCCAGCATTTT. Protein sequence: CASSSTGVNQPQHF.

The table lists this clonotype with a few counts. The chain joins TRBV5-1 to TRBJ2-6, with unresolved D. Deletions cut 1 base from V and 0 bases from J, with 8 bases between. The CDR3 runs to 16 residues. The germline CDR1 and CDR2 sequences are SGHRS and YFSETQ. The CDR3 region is CASSLRGISGANVLTF. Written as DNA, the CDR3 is TGCGCCAGCAGCTTGAGAGGTATCTCTGGGGCCAACGTCCTGACTTTC.

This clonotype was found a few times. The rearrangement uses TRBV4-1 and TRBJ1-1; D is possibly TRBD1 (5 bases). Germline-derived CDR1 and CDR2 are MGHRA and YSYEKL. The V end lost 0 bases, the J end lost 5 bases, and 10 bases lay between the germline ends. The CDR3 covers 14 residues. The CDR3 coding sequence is TGCGCCAGCAGCCAAGACTTTGAGGGGACTGAAGCTTTCTTT. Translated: CASSQDFEGTEAFF.

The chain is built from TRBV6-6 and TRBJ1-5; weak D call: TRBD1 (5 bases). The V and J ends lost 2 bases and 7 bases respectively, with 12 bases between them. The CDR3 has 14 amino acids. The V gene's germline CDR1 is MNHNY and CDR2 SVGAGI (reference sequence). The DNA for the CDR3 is TGTGCCAGCAGTTACGGGGGAAGGGAGCAGCCCCAGCATTTT. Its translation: CASSYGGREQPQHF.

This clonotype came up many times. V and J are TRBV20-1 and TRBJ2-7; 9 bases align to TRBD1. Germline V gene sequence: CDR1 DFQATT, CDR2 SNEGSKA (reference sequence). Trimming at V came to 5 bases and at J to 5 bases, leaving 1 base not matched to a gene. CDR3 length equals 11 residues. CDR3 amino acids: CSAGTGNEQYF. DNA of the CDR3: TGCAGTGCTGGGACAGGGAACGAGCAGTACTTC.

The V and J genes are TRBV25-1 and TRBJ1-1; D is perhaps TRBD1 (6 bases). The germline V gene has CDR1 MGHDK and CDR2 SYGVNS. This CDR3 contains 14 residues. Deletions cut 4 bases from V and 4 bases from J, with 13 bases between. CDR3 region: CASSATGKGTEAFF. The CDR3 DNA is TGTGCCAGCAGTGCTACAGGGAAGGGCACTGAAGCTTTCTTT. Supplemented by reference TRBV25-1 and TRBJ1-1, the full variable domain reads EADIYQTPRYLVIGTGKKITLECSQTMGHDKMYWYQQDPGMELHLIHYSYGVNSTEKGDLSSESTVSRIRTEHFPLTLESARPSHTSQYLCASSATGKGTEAFFGQGTRLTVV.

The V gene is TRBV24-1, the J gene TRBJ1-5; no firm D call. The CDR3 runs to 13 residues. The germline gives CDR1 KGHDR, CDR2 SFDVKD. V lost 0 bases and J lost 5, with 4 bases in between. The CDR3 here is CATSDLMDQPQHF. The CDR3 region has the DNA TGTGCCACCAGTGATTTGATGGATCAGCCCCAGCATTTT.

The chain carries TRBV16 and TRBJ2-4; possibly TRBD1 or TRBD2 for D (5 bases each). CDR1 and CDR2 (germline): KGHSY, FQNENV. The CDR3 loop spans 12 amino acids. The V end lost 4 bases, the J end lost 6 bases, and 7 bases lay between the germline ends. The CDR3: CASSRDGNIQYF. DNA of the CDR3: TGTGCCAGCAGCCGGGACGGAAACATTCAGTACTTC.

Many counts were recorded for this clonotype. The CDR3 reads CASSLRPQGTDSPLHF. The CDR3 nucleotides read TGTGCCAGCAGCTTAAGGCCTCAGGGGACGGATTCACCCCTCCACTTT. The chain employs TRBV7-2 and TRBJ1-6; possible D gene TRBD1, 6 bases. Germline V gives CDR1 SGHTA, CDR2 FQGNSA. V was trimmed by 2 bases and J by 8 bases, leaving 16 bases between them. This CDR3 is 16 amino acids long.

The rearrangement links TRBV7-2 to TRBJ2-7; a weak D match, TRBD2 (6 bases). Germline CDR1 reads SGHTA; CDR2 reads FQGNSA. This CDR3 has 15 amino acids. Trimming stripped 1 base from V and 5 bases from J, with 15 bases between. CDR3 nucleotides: TGTGCCAGCAGCTTAGGGCCCGGGAGTATCGACGAGCAGTACTTC. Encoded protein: CASSLGPGSIDEQYF.

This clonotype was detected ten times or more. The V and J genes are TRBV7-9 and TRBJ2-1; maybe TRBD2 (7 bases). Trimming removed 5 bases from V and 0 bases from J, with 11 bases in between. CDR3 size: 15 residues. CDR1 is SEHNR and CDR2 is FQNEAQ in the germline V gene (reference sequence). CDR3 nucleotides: TGTGCCAGCAGCCGCGGGGGCCCCTCCTACAATGAGCAGTTCTTC. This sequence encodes CASSRGGPSYNEQFF.